The 30 T cell receptor beta chains listed next were all sequenced from one sample in a study of blood T cell repertoires in COVID-19. The table came from immunoSEQ multiplex PCR; TCRdb's copy has only in-frame clones and leaves some out. The repertoire includes 90,000 to 150,000 clones, 85% to 90% of them detected once, and approximately 20% sits in the top ten. The material sequenced was peripheral blood. Receptors were obtained from a human donor with acute or convalescent COVID-19. The donor label of this sample is uncertain.

CDR3 protein: CASSQKIGGWNEQFF. For the CDR3, the DNA is TGCGCCAGCAGCCAGAAGATTGGAGGGTGGAATGAGCAGTTCTTC. This chain connects TRBV4-3 to TRBJ2-1; possible D gene TRBD2, 6 bases. The ends were cut back, 3 bases at V and 7 bases at J, with 16 bases in the middle. Germline-derived CDR1 and CDR2 are LGHNA and YSLEER. The CDR3 has 15 residues.

The chain recombines TRBV12-3 or TRBV12-4 with TRBJ2-1, with D unresolved. Between the trimmed V and J ends, which lost 2 bases and 9 bases, there was a span of 8 bases. The CDR3 is 12 amino acids. The CDR3 sequence: CASSLILSEQFF. In DNA, the CDR3 is TGTGCCAGCAGTTTAATACTTAGTGAGCAGTTCTTC.

The chain uses TRBV4-3 and TRBJ1-3; 8 nucleotides match TRBD1. After removal of 0 bases from V and 2 bases from J, the junction contained 0 bases not matched to a gene. Germline V gives CDR1 LGHNA, CDR2 YSLEER. The CDR3 has 15 residues. The CDR3 loop is CASSQETGAGNTIYF. For the CDR3, the DNA is TGCGCCAGCAGCCAAGAGACAGGGGCTGGAAACACCATATATTTT.

The CDR3 DNA reads TGTGCCACCAGTGATTTTCAGGCGGGGGTAGATACGCAGTATTTT. It specifies CATSDFQAGVDTQYF. The rearrangement joins TRBV24-1 to TRBJ2-3, with 7 bases identical to TRBD2. Per germline, CDR1 KGHDR and CDR2 SFDVKD. Trimming cost V 1 base and J 5 bases; bases outside gene matches: 5. CDR3 length: 15 residues.

This chain connects TRBV5-1 to TRBJ2-2, with D tentatively TRBD1 (5 bases). This CDR3 has 14 amino acids. From germline, CDR1 is SGHRS and CDR2 YFSETQ. The V end was cut by 2 bases, the J end by 6 bases, with 11 bases between. The CDR3 here is CASSLRQSPGELFF. The CDR3 bases are TGCGCCAGCAGCTTAAGACAGAGCCCCGGGGAGCTGTTTTTT.

The count of this clone is one. The V call is TRBV5-6, the J call TRBJ2-2, with 8 bases identical to TRBD2. CDR3 length equals 17 residues. Germline values: CDR1 SGHDT, CDR2 YYEEEE. The V and J ends lost 0 bases and 1 base, in that order; junction bases with no gene match: 5. The CDR3 nucleotides read TGTGCCAGCAGCTTGGCCGTAAGCGGGAGGAACACCGGGGAGCTGTTTTTT. It codes for CASSLAVSGRNTGELFF.

The chain recombines TRBV30 with TRBJ1-2; D call uncertain. The CDR3 sequence is 13 residues long. CDR1 is GTSNPN and CDR2 is SVGIG in the germline V gene (reference sequence). V was shortened by 1 base and J by 5 bases, with 11 bases between the two germline ends. CDR3 sequence reads: CAWSANGGYGYTF. In DNA, the CDR3 is TGTGCCTGGAGTGCGAACGGAGGATATGGCTACACCTTC. Filled out from reference TRBV30 and TRBJ1-2, the complete variable domain reads SQTIHQWPATLVQPVGSPLSLECTVEGTSNPNLYWYRQAAGRGLQLLFYSVGIGQISSEVPQNLSASRPQDRQFILSSKKLLLSDSGFYLCAWSANGGYGYTFGSGTRLTVV.

The chain employs TRBV19 and TRBJ2-5; D is perhaps TRBD1 (6 bases). The V and J ends lost 5 bases and 5 bases respectively, with 12 bases between them. Germline loops: CDR1 LNHDA, CDR2 SQIVND (reference sequence). The CDR3 covers 13 residues. CDR3 loop: CASSPQGLETQYF. CDR3 sequence (DNA): TGTGCCAGTAGTCCCCAGGGGTTGGAGACCCAGTACTTC. The entire variable domain, with the rest obtained from reference TRBV19 and TRBJ2-5, is as follows: DGGITQSPKYLFRKEGQNVTLSCEQNLNHDAMYWYRQDPGQGLRLIYYSQIVNDFQKGDIAEGYSVSREKKESFPLTVTSAQKNPTAFYLCASSPQGLETQYFGPGTRLLVL.

The V gene is TRBV4-2, the J gene TRBJ1-2; D gene uncertain. Trimming took 1 base from V and 4 from J, leaving 19 bases between them. Germline V gives CDR1 LGHNA, CDR2 YNFKEQ. This CDR3 has 17 amino acids. The CDR3 nucleotides are TGTGCCAGCAGCCAAGGGGATGCGGGTAACGTGGGCTATGGCTACACCTTC. Translated: CASSQGDAGNVGYGYTF.

The rearrangement links TRBV4-3 to TRBJ2-5; D is perhaps TRBD1 (6 bases). Germline CDR1 is LGHNA and CDR2 is YSLEER. The CDR3 has 15 amino acids. Between the trimmed V and J ends, which lost 0 bases and 5 bases, there was a span of 13 bases. As DNA, the CDR3 is TGCGCCAGCAGCCAAGAGAGAGGGGGATTTGAGACCCAGTACTTC. It translates to CASSQERGGFETQYF.

For the CDR3, the DNA is TGTGCCAGTACCACCACGCAACAGAGATTGTTTTTT. Protein sequence: CASTTTQQRLFF. This chain links TRBV19 with TRBJ1-4, with no clear D. Trimming removed 7 bases at V and 15 bases at J, with 18 bases between. This CDR3 has 12 amino acids. Per germline, CDR1 LNHDA and CDR2 SQIVND (reference sequence). The complete variable domain, with remaining parts taken from reference TRBV19 and TRBJ1-4, reads DGGITQSPKYLFRKEGQNVTLSCEQNLNHDAMYWYRQDPGQGLRLIYYSQIVNDFQKGDIAEGYSVSREKKESFPLTVTSAQKNPTAFYLCASTTTQQRLFFGSGTQLSVL.

The rearrangement uses TRBV19 and TRBJ2-5; maybe TRBD2 (6 bases). CDR3 length equals 12 residues. Germline values: CDR1 LNHDA, CDR2 SQIVND (reference sequence). V dropped 3 bases and J dropped 7 bases, with 9 bases sitting between them. CDR3 DNA: TGTGCCAGTAGTATGCTGGGGGGGACCCAGTACTTC. Translation gives CASSMLGGTQYF.

This chain joins TRBV27 and TRBJ2-1; perhaps TRBD1 as D (6 bases). CDR1 is MNHEY, CDR2 SMNVEV, per germline (reference sequence). V was clipped by 6 bases and J by 0 bases, with 21 bases between them. The CDR3 is made up of 18 amino acids. Here the CDR3 DNA reads TGTGCCAGCAGGCTAACCGGGACACCGGCGAGCTCCTACAATGAGCAGTTCTTC. Its translation: CASRLTGTPASSYNEQFF.

The gene calls are TRBV7-8 and TRBJ2-7; 13 positions match TRBD2. CDR1 and CDR2 (germline): SGHVS, FQNEAQ. The CDR3 is made up of 17 amino acids. Unmatched junction bases numbered 14, after V lost 5 bases and J lost 7 bases. The CDR3 DNA follows: TGTGCCAGCAGCAGTAGGACTAGCGGGAGTCGGCTTTGGGAGCAGTACTTC. This gives the protein CASSSRTSGSRLWEQYF.

CDR3 nucleotides: TGTGCCAGCAGTTTAGGGCTATCGAACACTGAAGCTTTCTTT. Protein sequence: CASSLGLSNTEAFF. The chain uses TRBV27 and TRBJ1-1; no firm D call. Between the trimmed V and J ends, which lost 2 bases and 1 base, there was a span of 8 bases. The germline CDR1 and CDR2 sequences are MNHEY and SMNVEV (reference sequence). CDR3 length: 14 residues.

This chain connects TRBV7-2 to TRBJ2-5; D is perhaps TRBD2 (7 bases). Germline V gene lookup returns CDR1 SGHTA and CDR2 FQGNSA. Trimming pared 5 bases from V and 4 bases from J, leaving 20 bases between. The CDR3 extends over 16 amino acids. The CDR3 nucleotides read TGTGCCAGCAGCATTACGCCCGGGGGGCTCGGAGAGACCCAGTACTTC. It codes for CASSITPGGLGETQYF.

This chain uses TRBV6-6 with TRBJ1-5; D is undetermined. The CDR3 is 13 amino acids. Germline lookup yields CDR1 MNHNY and CDR2 SVGAGI (reference sequence). V was pared by 2 bases and J by 6 bases, with 8 bases between. In DNA, the CDR3 is TGTGCCAGCAGTTACGAAGCGGTTCAGCCCCAGCATTTT. It is translated as CASSYEAVQPQHF.

The rearrangement links TRBV5-4 to TRBJ1-2; the D gene is possibly TRBD1 (6 bases). Germline V gives CDR1 SGHNT, CDR2 YYREEE (reference sequence). V was clipped by 4 bases and J by 4 bases, with 17 bases between them. This CDR3 spans 15 amino acids. The chain's CDR3 is CASSAGGDNLYGYTF. The CDR3 nucleotides read TGTGCCAGCAGCGCCGGGGGGGACAACCTCTATGGCTACACCTTC.

The rearrangement uses TRBV11-2 and TRBJ1-1; the D gene is possibly TRBD1 (5 bases). Germline V gene lookup returns CDR1 SGHAT and CDR2 FQNNGV. CDR3 size: 14 residues. Between the trimmed V and J ends, which lost 7 bases and 2 bases, there was a span of 14 bases. For the CDR3, the DNA is TGTGCCAGCAAGCTTCAAAGGGGAAACACTGAAGCTTTCTTT. It specifies CASKLQRGNTEAFF.

The V gene is TRBV4-2, the J gene TRBJ1-2; 7 bases are a match to TRBD1. Germline trimming cut 2 bases from V and 3 bases from J; bases unmatched to any gene: 9. This CDR3 comprises 16 residues. CDR1 is LGHNA and CDR2 is YNFKEQ in the germline V gene. In nucleotides, the CDR3 is TGTGCCAGCAGCCAACGCCGGGACAGACCCGACTATGGCTACACCTTC. This encodes CASSQRRDRPDYGYTF.

A few counts support this clone. This rearrangement joins TRBV24-1 to TRBJ2-5, with 8 nucleotides matching TRBD1. This CDR3 region has 14 residues. Looked up from germline, CDR1 is KGHDR and CDR2 is SFDVKD. Trimming took 4 bases from V and 3 from J; bases not matched to a gene: 3. In nucleotides, the CDR3 is TGTGCCACCAGTGACGGACAGGGAAAAGAGACCCAGTACTTC. Translation gives CATSDGQGKETQYF.

Remarks on this clone: Mismatch with germline at one junction end may stem from a read error. The chain recombines TRBV4-3 with TRBJ1-4; maybe TRBD1 (5 bases). The CDR3 is made up of 13 amino acids. Germline-derived CDR1 and CDR2 are LGHNA and YSLEER. The DNA for the CDR3 is TGCGCCAGCAGCCAAGATAGGGGCAGGGCCTATATATTT. Translated, it gives CASSQDRGRAYIF.

The chain recombines TRBV4-3 with TRBJ1-2; D unresolved. Trimming took 1 base from V and 1 from J, leaving 7 bases between them. CDR1 LGHNA and CDR2 YSLEER come from the germline V gene. The CDR3 extends over 14 amino acids. As DNA, the CDR3 is TGCGCCAGCAGCCAAGGGTACTTTAACTATGGCTACACCTTC. It encodes CASSQGYFNYGYTF.

The chain couples TRBV5-8 to TRBJ1-5; perhaps TRBD1 as D (6 bases). The CDR3 totals 14 residues. Trimming took off 3 bases at V and 7 bases at J, with 14 bases between the two ends. The V gene's germline CDR1 is SGHTS and CDR2 YDEGEE. This CDR3 is CASSWGGARQPQHF. CDR3 coding DNA: TGTGCCAGCAGCTGGGGGGGGGCGAGGCAGCCCCAGCATTTT.

The chain employs TRBV5-1 and TRBJ1-2; tentative D call: TRBD1 (6 bases). The CDR3 covers 12 residues. From germline, CDR1 is SGHRS and CDR2 YFSETQ. The V gene lost 4 bases and the J gene lost 8 bases, with 12 bases spanning the gap. The CDR3 here is CASSADSRGYTF. The CDR3 bases are TGCGCCAGCAGCGCGGACAGTCGGGGCTACACCTTC.

This chain uses TRBV4-2 with TRBJ1-4, with D unclear. The V gene lost 4 bases and the J gene lost 8 bases, with 17 bases spanning the gap. The germline gives CDR1 LGHNA, CDR2 YNFKEQ. This CDR3 is built from 15 residues. CDR3 DNA: TGTGCCAGCAGCCTCTCGGTGGGCGAATGGGAAAAACTGTTTTTT. It specifies CASSLSVGEWEKLFF.

Only one count was recorded for this clone. J is TRBJ1-3 and V is TRBV3-1 (or the pseudogene TRBV3-2), with TRBD1 matching over 7 bases. V shed 4 bases and J 0 bases; nucleotides not matched to a gene: 3. Germline CDR1 LGHDT, CDR2 YNNKEL (reference sequence). The CDR3 runs 15 residues. This CDR3 reads CASSPRDSSGNTIYF. CDR3 DNA: TGTGCCAGCAGCCCTAGGGACAGCTCTGGAAACACCATATATTTT.

The chain recombines TRBV28 with TRBJ2-4, with D possibly matching TRBD2 (5 bases). CDR3 length: 12 residues. The germline V gene has CDR1 MDHEN and CDR2 SYDVKM. Trimming stripped 10 bases from V and 9 bases from J, with 16 bases between. CDR3 protein: CAIKSRAPIQYF. The CDR3 nucleotides are TGTGCCATCAAATCGAGGGCCCCCATTCAGTACTTC.

This clone is a singleton in its sample. CDR3 coding DNA: TGTGCCAGCAGCGTAGGACGCGGATACACCGGGGAGCTGTTTTTT. It specifies CASSVGRGYTGELFF. The rearrangement uses TRBV9 and TRBJ2-2, with D unresolved. This CDR3 region has 15 residues. Germline V CDR1 and CDR2: SGDLS, YYNGEE. V lost 0 bases and J lost 3, with 9 bases in between.

The V and J genes are TRBV27 and TRBJ1-2; D is uncertain. V lost 3 bases to trimming and J lost 3 bases, with 8 bases between them. Germline V gives CDR1 MNHEY, CDR2 SMNVEV (reference sequence). CDR3 length: 13 residues. The CDR3 reads CASSLNTDYGYTF. The CDR3 coding sequence is TGTGCCAGCAGTTTGAATACTGACTATGGCTACACCTTC.